This is a list of T cell receptor beta chains from one sample in a study of cytomegalovirus exposure and HLA in healthy donors. Clones were sequenced by immunoSEQ multiplex PCR, and TCRdb holds only the in-frame ones, with some missing. The data hold hundreds of thousands of clones, with around 87% observed a single time. The sample was PBMCs. These receptors came from a young woman in good health and CMV-seronegative. The CDR3 runs from the conserved cysteine through the conserved F or W.

V gene	J gene	CDR3 protein
TRBV6-6	TRBJ2-7	CASRGQGHEQYF
TRBV30	TRBJ1-3	CARSGQGRNTIYF
TRBV2	TRBJ1-1	CASRARGMNTEAFF
TRBV2	TRBJ1-2	CAGGEVNGYTF
TRBV28	TRBJ2-4	CASAGTVWFRSKNIQYF
TRBV5-4	TRBJ1-2	CASSQPTGVGGGYTF
TRBV6-1	TRBJ2-1	CASHSGQDEQFF
TRBV25-1	TRBJ1-1	CASSEGQQYTEAFF
TRBV7-6	TRBJ2-7	CASRPGQGAAEQYF
TRBV27	TRBJ2-2	CASSLAPRQVIVSTGELFF
TRBV28	TRBJ1-4	CASSLQDEKLFF
TRBV30	TRBJ1-5	CAWSRSNQPQHF